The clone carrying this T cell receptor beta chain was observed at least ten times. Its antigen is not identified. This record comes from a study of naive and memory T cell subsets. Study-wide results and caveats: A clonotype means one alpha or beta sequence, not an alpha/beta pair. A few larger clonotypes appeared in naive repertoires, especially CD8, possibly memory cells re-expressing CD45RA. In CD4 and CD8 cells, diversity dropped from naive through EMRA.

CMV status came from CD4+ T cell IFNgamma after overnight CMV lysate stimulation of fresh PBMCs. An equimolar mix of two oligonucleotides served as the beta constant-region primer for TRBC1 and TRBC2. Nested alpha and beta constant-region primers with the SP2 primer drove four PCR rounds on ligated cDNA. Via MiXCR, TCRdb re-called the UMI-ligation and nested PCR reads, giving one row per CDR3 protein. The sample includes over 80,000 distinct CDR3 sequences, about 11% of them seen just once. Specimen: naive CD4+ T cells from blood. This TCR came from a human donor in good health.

For the CDR3, the DNA is TGTGCCAGCAGTCTAGCCCCCGAGCTCGCGTTGAACACTGAAGCTTTCTTT. It codes for CASSLAPELALNTEAFF. This chain joins TRBV28 and TRBJ1-1; D is undetermined. Trimming pared 5 bases from V and 0 bases from J, leaving 19 bases between. CDR3 length equals 17 residues. In germline, CDR1 is MDHEN, CDR2 SYDVKM.